The T cell receptor (beta chain) described here comes from a study of T cells in Graves' hyperthyroidism and ophthalmopathy. General study points: Ophthalmopathy was predicted by the model a median of approximately six months ahead of onset.

Germline V CDR1 and CDR2: MNHNS, SASEGT. The CDR3 is 17 amino acids. V was pared by 5 bases and J by 0 bases, with 11 bases of the junction left unmatched. About this clonotype: Its antigen is not known.

Amplified TCR beta CDR3 regions came from RNA transcripts. A first-round RT-PCR of the TCR CDR3 used the HTBI primer set. TCRdb re-called the multiplex PCR reads through MiXCR, storing one row per CDR3 protein. Of under 600,000 distinct CDR3 sequences in the sample, more than 15% were seen once. Researchers barred patients who had uncontrolled infection, other autoimmune disease, pregnancy or lactation. The sequence was collected from a woman in her 40s with Graves' ophthalmopathy. The genes are TRBV6-1 and TRBJ2-3, with 7 nucleotides matching TRBD2. The sequenced sample was blood. The CDR3 bases are TGTGCCAGCAGTCAAAGACGGGGGGACTCCAGCACAGATACGCAGTATTTT. As protein: CASSQRRGDSSTDTQYF.